These 30 T cell receptor beta chains came from one sample sequenced in a study of blood T cell repertoires in COVID-19. TCRdb keeps only in-frame clones here, not all; method: immunoSEQ multiplex PCR. The sample yields approximately 190,000 clones, about four fifths seen once. Sequenced: peripheral blood. Receptors originate from a man aged 60-69 years with acute or convalescent COVID-19.

The rearrangement links TRBV4-3 to TRBJ2-7; 8 bases map to TRBD1. Germline CDR1 is LGHNA and CDR2 is YSLEER. Trimming cost V 3 bases and J 5 bases; bases outside gene matches: 9. The CDR3 extends over 15 amino acids. CDR3 DNA sequence: TGCGCCAGCAGCCAGTTGACAGGGGTAGGAGACGAGCAGTACTTC. This sequence encodes CASSQLTGVGDEQYF.

This rearrangement joins TRBV4-1 to TRBJ2-4, with D perhaps matching TRBD1 (5 bases). Trimming left V 2 bases short and J 6 bases short, with 11 bases between. Germline loops: CDR1 MGHRA, CDR2 YSYEKL. The CDR3 contains 14 residues. The CDR3 region is CASSQRGGVNIQYF. The CDR3 coding sequence is TGCGCCAGCAGCCAAAGGGGTGGGGTAAACATTCAGTACTTC.

The chain carries TRBV7-3 and TRBJ2-1; 9 bases agree with TRBD2. V shed 3 bases and J 4 bases; nucleotides not matched to a gene: 4. Per germline, CDR1 SGHTA and CDR2 FQGTGA. CDR3 length equals 15 residues. The CDR3 protein is CASSFNSGGYNEQFF. The CDR3 bases are TGTGCCAGCAGCTTTAATAGCGGGGGATACAATGAGCAGTTCTTC.

CDR3: CASSEQGAGNSPLHF. CDR3 sequence (DNA): TGTGCCAGCAGTGAACAGGGGGCTGGTAATTCACCCCTCCACTTT. The V gene is TRBV2, the J gene TRBJ1-6; TRBD1 aligns across 8 bases. CDR3 size: 15 residues. Germline trimming cut 2 bases from V and 6 bases from J; bases unmatched to any gene: 3. Germline-derived CDR1 and CDR2 are SNHLY and FYNNEI.

Here the CDR3 DNA reads TGTGCCAGCTCACGCACCAGGGGATTAGAGACCCAGTACTTC. It yields the protein CASSRTRGLETQYF. This chain links TRBV18 with TRBJ2-5; D is perhaps TRBD1 (6 bases). The CDR3 runs 14 residues. The V end lost 4 bases, the J end lost 4 bases, and 13 bases lay between the germline ends. CDR1 KGHSH and CDR2 LQKENI come from the germline V gene.

The chain has TRBV11-2 and TRBJ2-3; 8 nucleotides align to TRBD1. V shed 3 bases and J 3 bases; nucleotides not matched to a gene: 5. This CDR3 region has 15 residues. The V gene's germline CDR1 is SGHAT and CDR2 FQNNGV. CDR3 region: CASSLQGATTDTQYF. Written as DNA, the CDR3 is TGTGCCAGCAGCTTGCAGGGGGCGACGACAGATACGCAGTATTTT.

CDR3 residues: CASSQGENTEAFF. CDR3 coding DNA: TGTGCCAGCAGCCAAGGAGAGAACACTGAAGCTTTCTTT. The chain employs TRBV3-1 (or the pseudogene TRBV3-2) and TRBJ1-1; the D is unclear. Germline V gene lookup returns CDR1 LGHDT and CDR2 YNNKEL (reference sequence). This CDR3 has 13 amino acids. The V end was cut by 1 base, the J end by 1 base, with 4 bases between.

The V gene is TRBV7-2, the J gene TRBJ1-5, with TRBD1 matching over 7 bases. Germline CDR1 is SGHTA and CDR2 is FQGNSA. The CDR3 is made up of 13 amino acids. V dropped 8 bases and J dropped 7; count of bases not matched to a gene: 8. CDR3 DNA: TGTGCCAGCCTACTTCAGGGGGGACAGCCCCAGCATTTT. Translated: CASLLQGGQPQHF.

V usage is TRBV2 and J usage is TRBJ1-2, with D tentatively TRBD1 (6 bases). Germline V CDR1 and CDR2: SNHLY, FYNNEI. Trimming took 4 bases from V and 5 from J, leaving 8 bases between them. There are 12 residues in the CDR3. CDR3 sequence (DNA): TGTGCCAGCAGTGGACAGGATTATGGCTACACCTTC. It codes for CASSGQDYGYTF. Combining the CDR3 with reference TRBV2 and TRBJ1-2 gives the whole variable domain EPEVTQTPSHQVTQMGQEVILRCVPISNHLYFYWYRQILGQKVEFLVSFYNNEISEKSEIFDDQFSVERPDGSNFTLKIRSTKLEDSAMYFCASSGQDYGYTFGSGTRLTVV.

Written as DNA, the CDR3 is TGTGCCAGCAGTGACGGAACAGGGGCGGTCATCTATGGCTACACCTTC. Encoded protein: CASSDGTGAVIYGYTF. This chain connects TRBV6-1 to TRBJ1-2; 7 nucleotides align to TRBD1. Germline loops: CDR1 MNHNS, CDR2 SASEGT. J lost 4 bases, V lost 3 bases, and 11 bases had no gene match. This CDR3 has 16 amino acids.

The gene calls are TRBV11-2 and TRBJ2-7; tentative D call: TRBD2 (5 bases). V lost 3 bases, J lost 0 bases, and 9 bases lay in between. CDR1 SGHAT and CDR2 FQNNGV come from the germline V gene. The CDR3 totals 14 residues. DNA for the CDR3: TGTGCCAGCAGCTTCGGGGAAAGCTCCTACGAGCAGTACTTC. It specifies CASSFGESSYEQYF.

The chain recombines TRBV6-5 with TRBJ1-1; perhaps TRBD1 as D (5 bases). Trimming left V 2 bases short and J 0 bases short, with 13 bases between. The CDR3 length is 16 residues. Germline assignment: CDR1 MNHEY and CDR2 SVGAGI. The CDR3 here is CASSYTRQLMNTEAFF. Written as DNA, the CDR3 is TGTGCCAGCAGTTACACCCGACAGCTCATGAACACTGAAGCTTTCTTT.

The chain has TRBV19 and TRBJ1-1; tentatively, D is TRBD1 (5 bases). CDR3 length equals 11 residues. V was clipped by 9 bases and J by 11 bases, with 16 bases between them. The germline gives CDR1 LNHDA, CDR2 SQIVND (reference sequence). The CDR3 coding sequence is TGTGCCAGCCGACAGAGGTGGATGGCTTTCTTT. It yields the protein CASRQRWMAFF.

This clone came up once. J is TRBJ1-1 and V is TRBV11-3, with 7 bases lining up with TRBD1. Trimming cost V 4 bases and J 3 bases; bases outside gene matches: 2. The CDR3 consists of 13 residues. CDR1 and CDR2 (germline): SGHNT, YENEEA. The CDR3 loop reads CASSSTGDTEAFF. The CDR3 DNA follows: TGTGCCAGCAGCTCAACAGGGGACACTGAAGCTTTCTTT.

The V and J genes are TRBV2 and TRBJ2-7, with a weak D call TRBD2 (6 bases). The V end lost 7 bases, the J end lost 5 bases, and 18 bases lay between the germline ends. Per the germline V gene, CDR1 is SNHLY and CDR2 is FYNNEI. The CDR3 sequence is 14 residues long. CDR3 bases: TGTGCCAGCAAACAAGGCCGCGGAGGGGACGAGCAGTACTTC. The encoded protein is CASKQGRGGDEQYF.

The chain uses TRBV4-2 and TRBJ1-4; tentatively, D is TRBD1 (5 bases). Per germline, CDR1 LGHNA and CDR2 YNFKEQ. V dropped 4 bases and J dropped 4 bases, with 7 bases sitting between them. This CDR3 has 13 amino acids. The CDR3 loop reads CASSRGGNEKLFF. CDR3 in DNA: TGTGCCAGCAGCCGGGGGGGTAATGAAAAACTGTTTTTT.

This rearrangement joins TRBV27 to TRBJ2-7, with 8 bases identical to TRBD1. This CDR3 region has 15 residues. V lost 6 bases to trimming and J lost 2 bases; unmatched junction nucleotides: 9. The germline V gene encodes CDR1 MNHEY and CDR2 SMNVEV (reference sequence). The CDR3 is CASSLDRDVTYEQYF. The CDR3 nucleotides read TGTGCCAGCAGCCTGGACAGGGATGTGACCTACGAGCAGTACTTC.

CDR3 nucleotide sequence: TGTGCCAGCAGCTTGGCCTCCCGATCGGGAGGAAACACCATATATTTT. Translation: CASSLASRSGGNTIYF. The chain carries TRBV5-4 and TRBJ1-3; no clear D. Germline CDR1 SGHNT, CDR2 YYREEE (reference sequence). The CDR3 has 16 amino acids. V lost 0 bases and J 4 bases, leaving 14 bases between the germline ends.

This chain joins TRBV18 and TRBJ1-5, with TRBD1 identical over 8 bases. Trimming removed 3 bases from V and 5 bases from J; junction bases left unmatched: 9. The CDR3 spans 16 residues. The germline gives CDR1 KGHSH, CDR2 LQKENI. CDR3 DNA: TGTGCCAGCTCACCTTCAGCAGGGGGCGAACATCAGCCCCAGCATTTT. Amino acid sequence: CASSPSAGGEHQPQHF. Filled out from reference TRBV18 and TRBJ1-5, the complete variable domain reads NAGVMQNPRHLVRRRGQEARLRCSPMKGHSHVYWYRQLPEEGLKFMVYLQKENIIDESGMPKERFSAEFPKEGPSILRIQQVVRGDSAAYFCASSPSAGGEHQPQHFGDGTRLSIL.

This chain joins TRBV4-1 and TRBJ2-1; TRBD2 matches at 8 bases. The J segment lost 11 bases and the V segment lost 3 bases, leaving 15 bases of the junction unmatched. Germline V gene sequence: CDR1 MGHRA, CDR2 YSYEKL. CDR3 size: 16 residues. The CDR3 nucleotides are TGCGCCAGCAGCCAGCCTACTAGCGGCCCATCAGGGCAGCAGTTCTTC. Protein product: CASSQPTSGPSGQQFF.

This clone has at least ten counts. This rearrangement joins TRBV20-1 to TRBJ1-1; D is perhaps TRBD1 (5 bases). Per the germline V gene, CDR1 is DFQATT and CDR2 is SNEGSKA (reference sequence). The V and J ends lost 5 bases and 8 bases respectively, with 12 bases between them. The CDR3 sequence is 11 residues long. CDR3 loop: CSAGGGGEAFF. The CDR3, as DNA: TGCAGTGCTGGCGGGGGGGGAGAAGCTTTCTTT.

In DNA, the CDR3 is TGTGCCAGCAGCCATAGGCAGGGGAACACTGAAGCTTTCTTT. Its translation: CASSHRQGNTEAFF. The V gene is TRBV3-1 (or the pseudogene TRBV3-2), the J gene TRBJ1-1; D possibly corresponds to TRBD1 (5 bases). Trimming stripped 3 bases from V and 1 base from J, with 9 bases between. Germline V lookup: CDR1 LGHDT, CDR2 YNNKEL (reference sequence). CDR3 length equals 14 residues.

The CDR3 loop reads CATRSDSFSGNTIYF. In nucleotides, the CDR3 is TGTGCCACAAGATCGGACTCTTTCTCTGGAAACACCATATATTTT. The chain carries TRBV6-5 and TRBJ1-3; no firm D call. Germline lookup yields CDR1 MNHEY and CDR2 SVGAGI. The CDR3 spans 15 residues. Trimming took 10 bases from V and 0 from J, leaving 16 bases between them.

The chain is built from TRBV19 and TRBJ2-3; TRBD2 matches 9 bases. The CDR3 extends over 16 amino acids. Germline CDR1 reads LNHDA; CDR2 reads SQIVND (reference sequence). After removal of 4 bases from V and 4 bases from J, the junction contained 9 bases not matched to a gene. The CDR3 bases are TGTGCCAGTAGTACGATAGCGGGAGTCATTTCAGATACGCAGTATTTT. This gives the protein CASSTIAGVISDTQYF. The variable domain in full, completed from reference TRBV19 and TRBJ2-3, reads DGGITQSPKYLFRKEGQNVTLSCEQNLNHDAMYWYRQDPGQGLRLIYYSQIVNDFQKGDIAEGYSVSREKKESFPLTVTSAQKNPTAFYLCASSTIAGVISDTQYFGPGTRLTVL.

The J gene is TRBJ2-7, the V gene TRBV11-2, with 7 bases aligning to TRBD1. Germline V CDR1 and CDR2: SGHAT, FQNNGV. This CDR3 has 16 amino acids. The V segment lost 5 bases and the J segment 2 bases; nucleotides outside the gene matches: 12. CDR3 nucleotide sequence: TGTGCCAGCAGCCCCCAGACAGGGTTAGTCACCTACGAGCAGTACTTC. This gives the protein CASSPQTGLVTYEQYF.

The chain uses TRBV15 and TRBJ1-4; 7 bases fit TRBD1. Germline V gene sequence: CDR1 LNHNV, CDR2 YYDKDF (reference sequence). With 2 bases clipped from V and 7 bases from J, the junction kept 7 bases outside the gene matches. The CDR3 totals 15 residues. CDR3 protein: CATSRRQGRGEKLFF. The CDR3 DNA follows: TGTGCCACCAGCAGACGACAGGGCCGGGGTGAAAAACTGTTTTTT.

This chain links TRBV2 with TRBJ2-7; TRBD1 might be the D (5 bases). V was shortened by 3 bases and J by 6 bases, with 24 bases between the two germline ends. The germline CDR1 and CDR2 sequences are SNHLY and FYNNEI. The CDR3 loop spans 17 amino acids. CDR3 sequence reads: CASSDGAGYSGRAEQYF. In nucleotides, the CDR3 is TGTGCCAGCAGTGATGGGGCAGGATACAGTGGGCGAGCCGAGCAGTACTTC.

The chain carries TRBV2 and TRBJ2-7; 9 nucleotides align to TRBD1. Trimming at V came to 7 bases and at J to 2 bases, leaving 3 bases not matched to a gene. CDR1 is SNHLY and CDR2 is FYNNEI in the germline V gene. There are 13 residues in the CDR3. CDR3 in DNA: TGTGCCAGCAAGGGACAGGGAGCCTACGAGCAGTACTTC. Translation gives CASKGQGAYEQYF.

The rearrangement uses TRBV28 and TRBJ2-7; 8 bases fit TRBD2. V lost 7 bases, J lost 4 bases, and 6 bases stayed unmatched. The CDR3 consists of 13 residues. The germline V gene has CDR1 MDHEN and CDR2 SYDVKM. CDR3 bases: TGTGCCAGCACAAGCGGGAGTTGGTACGAGCAGTACTTC. This translates into CASTSGSWYEQYF.

The chain combines TRBV12-5 with TRBJ2-1, with 7 bases matching TRBD2. This CDR3 is 16 amino acids long. The germline CDR1 and CDR2 sequences are LGHNT and FRNRAP. Trimming removed 2 bases from V and 5 bases from J; junction bases left unmatched: 9. The CDR3 here is CASGLRGLAANNEQFF. CDR3 nucleotides: TGTGCTAGTGGTTTGCGGGGCCTAGCGGCGAACAATGAGCAGTTCTTC.